This section outlines one T cell receptor (beta chain) sequence together with its context. This sample was included in a study of shared clonotypes between healthy human individuals. TCRdb keeps only in-frame clones here, not all; method: immunoSEQ multiplex PCR. The table has under 2,000,000 clones, about 95% seen once; the top ten hold 1% to 1.5%. The naive CD8 population came from CD45RO-negative cells selected for CCR7, without terminally differentiated effector memory CD45RA+ cells. Only Caucasian adults living in Nashville, Tennessee made up the donor group. In germline, CDR1 is MNHNY, CDR2 SVGAGI (reference sequence). CDR3 length: 15 residues. V was shortened by 1 base and J by 1 base, with 9 bases between the two germline ends.

The clonotype comes from a man between 18 and 35 years old in good health. Sequenced sample: naive CD8+ T cells sorted from blood. V usage is TRBV6-6 and J usage is TRBJ2-3, with a weak D call TRBD2 (6 bases). Written as DNA, the CDR3 is TGTGCCAGCAGTTACTTCGGGGGTGGCACAGATACGCAGTATTTT. Protein product: CASSYFGGGTDTQYF.